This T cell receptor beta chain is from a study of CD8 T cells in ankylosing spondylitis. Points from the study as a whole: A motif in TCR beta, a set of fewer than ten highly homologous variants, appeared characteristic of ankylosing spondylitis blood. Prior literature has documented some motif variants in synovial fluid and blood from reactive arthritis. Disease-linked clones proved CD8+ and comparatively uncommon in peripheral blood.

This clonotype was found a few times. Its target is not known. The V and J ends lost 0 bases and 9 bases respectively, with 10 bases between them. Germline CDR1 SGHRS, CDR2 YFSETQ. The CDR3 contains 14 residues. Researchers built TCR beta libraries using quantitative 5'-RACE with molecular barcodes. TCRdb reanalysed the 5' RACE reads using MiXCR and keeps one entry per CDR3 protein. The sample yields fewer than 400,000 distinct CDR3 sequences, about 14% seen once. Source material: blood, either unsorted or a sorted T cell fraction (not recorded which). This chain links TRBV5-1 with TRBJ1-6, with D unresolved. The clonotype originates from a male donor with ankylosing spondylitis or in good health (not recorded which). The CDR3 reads CASSLGPPGSPLHF. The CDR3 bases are TGCGCCAGCAGCTTGGGCCCCCCTGGTTCACCCCTCCACTTT.